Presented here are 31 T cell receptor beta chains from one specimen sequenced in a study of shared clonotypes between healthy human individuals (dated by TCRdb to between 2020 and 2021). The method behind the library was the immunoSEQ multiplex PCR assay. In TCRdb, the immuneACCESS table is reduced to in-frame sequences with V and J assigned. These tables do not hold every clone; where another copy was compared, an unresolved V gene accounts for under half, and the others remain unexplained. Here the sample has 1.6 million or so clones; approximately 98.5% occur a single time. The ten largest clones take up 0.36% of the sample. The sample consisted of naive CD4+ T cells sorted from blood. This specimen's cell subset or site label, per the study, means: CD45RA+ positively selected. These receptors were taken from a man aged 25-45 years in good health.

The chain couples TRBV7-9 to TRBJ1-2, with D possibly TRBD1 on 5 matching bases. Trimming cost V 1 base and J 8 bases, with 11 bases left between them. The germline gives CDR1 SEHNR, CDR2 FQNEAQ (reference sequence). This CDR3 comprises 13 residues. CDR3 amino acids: CASSLGPGRGYTF. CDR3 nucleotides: TGTGCCAGCAGCTTAGGACCAGGGAGGGGCTACACCTTC.

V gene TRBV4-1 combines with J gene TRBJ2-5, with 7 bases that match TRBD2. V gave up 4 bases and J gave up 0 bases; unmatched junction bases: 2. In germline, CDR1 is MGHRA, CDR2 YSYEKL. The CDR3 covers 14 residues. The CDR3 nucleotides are TGCGCCAGCAGCCGAACTAGCGACCAAGAGACCCAGTACTTC. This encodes CASSRTSDQETQYF.

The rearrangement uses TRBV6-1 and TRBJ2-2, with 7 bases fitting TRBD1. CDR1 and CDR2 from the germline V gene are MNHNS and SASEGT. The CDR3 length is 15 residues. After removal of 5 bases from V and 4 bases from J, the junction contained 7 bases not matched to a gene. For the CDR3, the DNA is TGTGCCAGCAGTTGGACAGGAAAGGGCACCGGGGAGCTGTTTTTT. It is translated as CASSWTGKGTGELFF.

DNA of the CDR3: TGTGCCAGCTCCCCTATGGGGGCGGGTAATGAAAAACTGTTTTTT. Protein product: CASSPMGAGNEKLFF. This sequence joins TRBV18 and TRBJ1-4, with a possible D match to TRBD1 (6 bases). The germline gives CDR1 KGHSH, CDR2 LQKENI. This CDR3 has 15 amino acids. With 6 bases removed from V and 4 bases from J, the gap between germline ends came to 15 bases.

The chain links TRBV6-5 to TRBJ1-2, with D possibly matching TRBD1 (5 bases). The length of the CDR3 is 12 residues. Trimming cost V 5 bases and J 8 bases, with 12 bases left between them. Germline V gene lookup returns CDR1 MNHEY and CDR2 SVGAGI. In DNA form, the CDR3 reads TGTGCCAGCAGTCGCCAGGGTGGGGGCTACACCTTC. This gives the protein CASSRQGGGYTF.

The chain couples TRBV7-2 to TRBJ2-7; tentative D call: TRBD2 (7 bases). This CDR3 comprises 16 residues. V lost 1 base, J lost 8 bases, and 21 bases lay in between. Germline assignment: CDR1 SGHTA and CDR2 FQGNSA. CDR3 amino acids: CASSLGWTAGYGKQYF. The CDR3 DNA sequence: TGTGCCAGCAGCTTAGGATGGACAGCGGGGTATGGCAAGCAGTACTTC.

CDR3 DNA: TGCAGTGCGGCGAGGGCTGAAGCTTTCTTT. It codes for CSAARAEAFF. This sequence joins TRBV20-1 and TRBJ1-1; D is uncertain. The CDR3 length is 10 residues. V gave up 6 bases and J gave up 6 bases, with 8 bases separating them. Germline-derived CDR1 and CDR2 are DFQATT and SNEGSKA (reference sequence).

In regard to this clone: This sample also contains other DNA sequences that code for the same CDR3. The CDR3 DNA reads TGTGCCAGCAGTTTATCTACCGGGGAGCTGTTTTTT. It encodes CASSLSTGELFF. The gene calls are TRBV28 and TRBJ2-2; D call uncertain. Trimming pared 1 base from V and 5 bases from J, leaving 2 bases between. From germline, CDR1 is MDHEN and CDR2 SYDVKM. The CDR3 length is 12 residues.

CDR3 sequence (DNA): TGTGCCAGCAGGGTGACAGGGACCCTGGGGGGGCAGTACTTC. Its protein product is CASRVTGTLGGQYF. The chain uses TRBV6-1 and TRBJ2-7, with D possibly being TRBD1 (7 bases). The CDR3 is 14 residues long. V lost 6 bases and J lost 9, with 21 bases in between. The germline CDR1 and CDR2 sequences are MNHNS and SASEGT.

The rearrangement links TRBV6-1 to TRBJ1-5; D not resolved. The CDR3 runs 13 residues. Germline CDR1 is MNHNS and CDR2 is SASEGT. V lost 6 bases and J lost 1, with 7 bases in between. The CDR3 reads CASRGGSNQPQHF. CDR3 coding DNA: TGTGCCAGCAGAGGAGGAAGCAATCAGCCCCAGCATTTT.

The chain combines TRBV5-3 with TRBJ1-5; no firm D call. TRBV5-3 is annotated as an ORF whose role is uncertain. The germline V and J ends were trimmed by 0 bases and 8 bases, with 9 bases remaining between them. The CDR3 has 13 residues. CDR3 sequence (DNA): TGTGCCAGAAGCTTGGGGGGTGAGGAGCCCCAGCATTTT. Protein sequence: CARSLGGEEPQHF.

The CDR3 protein is CASSEQGRENEQFF. The CDR3 DNA sequence: TGTGCCAGCAGTGAACAGGGCAGGGAAAATGAGCAGTTCTTC. The chain links TRBV2 to TRBJ2-1; D is perhaps TRBD1 (5 bases). This CDR3 is 14 amino acids long. Deletions cut 2 bases from V and 7 bases from J, with 12 bases between. Germline CDR1 and CDR2: SNHLY and FYNNEI.

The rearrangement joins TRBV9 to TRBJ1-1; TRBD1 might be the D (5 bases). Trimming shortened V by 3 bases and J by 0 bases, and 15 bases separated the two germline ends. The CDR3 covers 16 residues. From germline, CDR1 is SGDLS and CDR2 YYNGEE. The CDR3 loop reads CASSAGRGKLNTEAFF. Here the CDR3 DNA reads TGTGCCAGCAGCGCGGGGAGGGGCAAGTTGAACACTGAAGCTTTCTTT.

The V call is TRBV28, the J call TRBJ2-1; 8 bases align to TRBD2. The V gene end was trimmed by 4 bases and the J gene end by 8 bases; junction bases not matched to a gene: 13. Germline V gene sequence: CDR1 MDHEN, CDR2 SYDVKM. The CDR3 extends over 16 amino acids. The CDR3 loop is CASSSQLGLASDEQFF. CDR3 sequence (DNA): TGTGCCAGCAGTTCCCAACTCGGACTAGCATCCGATGAGCAGTTCTTC. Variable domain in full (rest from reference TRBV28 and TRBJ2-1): DVKVTQSSRYLVKRTGEKVFLECVQDMDHENMFWYRQDPGLGLRLIYFSYDVKMKEKGDIPEGYSVSREKKERFSLILESASTNQTSMYLCASSSQLGLASDEQFFGPGTRLTVL.

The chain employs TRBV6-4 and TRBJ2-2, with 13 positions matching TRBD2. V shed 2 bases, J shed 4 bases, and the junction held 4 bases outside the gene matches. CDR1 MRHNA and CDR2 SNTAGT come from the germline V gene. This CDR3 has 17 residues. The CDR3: CASSDTSGRAVTGELFF. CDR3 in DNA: TGTGCCAGCAGTGACACTAGCGGGAGGGCCGTCACCGGGGAGCTGTTTTTT.

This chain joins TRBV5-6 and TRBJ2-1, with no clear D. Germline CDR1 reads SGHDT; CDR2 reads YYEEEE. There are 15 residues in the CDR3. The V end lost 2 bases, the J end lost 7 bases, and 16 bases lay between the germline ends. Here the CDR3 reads CASSFPTGSANEQFF. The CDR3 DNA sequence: TGTGCCAGCAGCTTTCCCACGGGCTCAGCGAATGAGCAGTTCTTC.

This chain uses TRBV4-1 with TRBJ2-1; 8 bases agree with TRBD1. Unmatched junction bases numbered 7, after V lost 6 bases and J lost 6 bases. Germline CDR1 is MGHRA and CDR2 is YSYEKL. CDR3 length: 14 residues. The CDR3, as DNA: TGCGCCAGCAGTCGACAGGGGTGGGGCAATGAGCAGTTCTTC. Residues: CASSRQGWGNEQFF.

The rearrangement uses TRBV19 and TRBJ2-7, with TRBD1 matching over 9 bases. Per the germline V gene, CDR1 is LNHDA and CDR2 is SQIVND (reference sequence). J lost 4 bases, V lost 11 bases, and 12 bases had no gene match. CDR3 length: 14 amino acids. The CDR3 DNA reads TGTGCCGTGAGACCAAGGGACAGGGAATACGAGCAGTACTTC. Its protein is CAVRPRDREYEQYF. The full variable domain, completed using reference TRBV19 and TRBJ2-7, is DGGITQSPKYLFRKEGQNVTLSCEQNLNHDAMYWYRQDPGQGLRLIYYSQIVNDFQKGDIAEGYSVSREKKESFPLTVTSAQKNPTAFYLCAVRPRDREYEQYFGPGTRLTVT.

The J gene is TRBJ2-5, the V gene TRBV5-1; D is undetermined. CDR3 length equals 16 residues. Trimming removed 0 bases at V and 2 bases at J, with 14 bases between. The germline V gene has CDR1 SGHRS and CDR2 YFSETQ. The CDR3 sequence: CASSLVSRGTQETQYF. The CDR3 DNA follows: TGCGCCAGCAGCTTGGTTTCCCGCGGTACACAAGAGACCCAGTACTTC.

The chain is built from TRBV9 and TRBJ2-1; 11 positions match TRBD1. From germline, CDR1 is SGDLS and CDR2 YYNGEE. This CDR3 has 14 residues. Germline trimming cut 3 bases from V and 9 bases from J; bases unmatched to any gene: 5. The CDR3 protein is CASSAGQGAVEQFF. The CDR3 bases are TGTGCCAGCAGCGCCGGACAGGGGGCCGTTGAGCAGTTCTTC.

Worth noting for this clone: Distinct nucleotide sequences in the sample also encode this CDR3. The CDR3 protein is CASSPSRGDTEAFF. The CDR3 DNA reads as TGTGCCAGCTCACCATCCAGGGGGGACACTGAAGCTTTCTTT. The V call is TRBV18, the J call TRBJ1-1; TRBD1 matches 7 bases. Per the germline V gene, CDR1 is KGHSH and CDR2 is LQKENI. Trimming at V came to 2 bases and at J to 3 bases, leaving 3 bases not matched to a gene. This CDR3 region has 14 residues.

The CDR3 loop reads CAISRGRVQETQYF. For the CDR3, the DNA is TGTGCCATCAGCAGGGGCAGGGTCCAAGAGACCCAGTACTTC. The chain employs TRBV10-3 and TRBJ2-5, with a weak D call TRBD1 (6 bases). Germline lookup yields CDR1 ENHRY and CDR2 SYGVKD. This CDR3 is built from 14 residues. Between the trimmed V and J ends, which lost 6 bases and 1 base, there was a span of 12 bases.

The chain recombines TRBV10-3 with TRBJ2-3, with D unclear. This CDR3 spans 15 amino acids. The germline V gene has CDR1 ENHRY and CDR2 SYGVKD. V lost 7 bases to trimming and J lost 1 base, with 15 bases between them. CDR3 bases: TGTGCCATCAAGTCTCAGGTACTCGGCACAGATACGCAGTATTTT. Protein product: CAIKSQVLGTDTQYF.

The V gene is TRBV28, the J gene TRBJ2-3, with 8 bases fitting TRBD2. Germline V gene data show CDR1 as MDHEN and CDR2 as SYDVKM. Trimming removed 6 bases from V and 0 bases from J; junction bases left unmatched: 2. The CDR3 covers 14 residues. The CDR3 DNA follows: TGTGCCAGCAGACTAGCGGCTAGCACAGATACGCAGTATTTT. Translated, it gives CASRLAASTDTQYF.

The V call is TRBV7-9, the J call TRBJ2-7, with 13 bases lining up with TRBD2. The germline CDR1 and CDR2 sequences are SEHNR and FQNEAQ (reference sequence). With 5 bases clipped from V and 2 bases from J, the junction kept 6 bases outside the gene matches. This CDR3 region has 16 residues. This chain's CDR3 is CASSPGLAGSPYEQYF. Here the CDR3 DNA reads TGTGCCAGCAGCCCGGGACTAGCGGGATCCCCCTACGAGCAGTACTTC.

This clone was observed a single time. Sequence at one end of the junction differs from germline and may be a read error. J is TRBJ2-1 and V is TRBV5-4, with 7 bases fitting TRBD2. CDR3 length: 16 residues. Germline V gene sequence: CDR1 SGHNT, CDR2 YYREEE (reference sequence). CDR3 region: CASRLGGTGVGNEQFF. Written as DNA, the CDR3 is TGTGCCAGCAGATTGGGAGGGACTGGGGTTGGTAATGAGCAGTTCTTC.

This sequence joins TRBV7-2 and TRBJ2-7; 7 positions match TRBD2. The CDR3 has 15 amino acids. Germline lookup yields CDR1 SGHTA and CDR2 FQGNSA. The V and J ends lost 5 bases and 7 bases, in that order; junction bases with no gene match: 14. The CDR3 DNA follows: TGTGCCAGCAGCCCCCCCGGGACTACCTACCGGGAGCAGTACTTC. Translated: CASSPPGTTYREQYF.

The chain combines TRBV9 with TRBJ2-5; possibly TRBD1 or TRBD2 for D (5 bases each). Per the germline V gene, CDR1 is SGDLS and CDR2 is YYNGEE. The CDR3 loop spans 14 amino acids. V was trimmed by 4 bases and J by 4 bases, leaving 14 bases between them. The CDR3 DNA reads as TGTGCCAGCAGCCCCAGGGTGGGAGTAGAGACCCAGTACTTC. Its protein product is CASSPRVGVETQYF.

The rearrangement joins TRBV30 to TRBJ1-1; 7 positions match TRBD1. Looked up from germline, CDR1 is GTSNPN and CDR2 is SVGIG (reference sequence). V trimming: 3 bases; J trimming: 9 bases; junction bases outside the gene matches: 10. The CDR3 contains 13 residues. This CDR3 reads CAWSVNGGGKAFF. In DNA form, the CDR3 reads TGTGCCTGGAGCGTTAACGGAGGGGGCAAAGCTTTCTTT.

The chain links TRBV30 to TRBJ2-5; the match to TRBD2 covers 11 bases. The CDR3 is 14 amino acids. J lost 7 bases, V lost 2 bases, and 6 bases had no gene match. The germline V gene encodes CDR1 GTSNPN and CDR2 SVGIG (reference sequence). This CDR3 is CAWSTLAGEGTQYF. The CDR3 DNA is TGTGCCTGGAGTACACTAGCGGGAGAAGGGACCCAGTACTTC. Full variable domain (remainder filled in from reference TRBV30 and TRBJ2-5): SQTIHQWPATLVQPVGSPLSLECTVEGTSNPNLYWYRQAAGRGLQLLFYSVGIGQISSEVPQNLSASRPQDRQFILSSKKLLLSDSGFYLCAWSTLAGEGTQYFGPGTRLLVL.

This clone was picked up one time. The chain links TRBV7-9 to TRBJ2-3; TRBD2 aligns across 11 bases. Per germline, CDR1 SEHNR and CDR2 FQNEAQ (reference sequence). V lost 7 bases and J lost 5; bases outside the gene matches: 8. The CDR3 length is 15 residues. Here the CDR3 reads CASKETSGRGDTQYF. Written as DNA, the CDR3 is TGTGCCAGCAAGGAAACTAGCGGGAGAGGAGATACGCAGTATTTT.